The rows below give T cell receptor beta chains drawn from one sample of a study of glioma-infiltrating T cells. TCRdb re-derived calls from the multiplex PCR reads in MiXCR, one entry per CDR3 protein. The table has approximately 190,000 distinct CDR3 sequences, 32% seen once. The sequenced material came from glioma tissue, nonneoplastic brain tissue, or PBMCs (not recorded which). The receptor set was obtained from a human donor with low-grade glioma or glioblastoma, undergoing nonglioma brain surgery, or in good health (not recorded which). Both conserved end residues are part of each CDR3. The D gene is left open where the match is weak. The size of a clone is reported for some rows only, either as once, few or many, or as a class for expanded clones.

j_gene | v_gene | abundance | d_gene | CDR3nt | CDR3aa
TRBJ2-3 | TRBV20-1 | many | - | TGCAGTGCCCTCGGGACAAGAAGCACAGATACGCAGTATTTT | CSALGTRSTDTQYF
TRBJ2-5 | TRBV4-1 | many | - | TGCGCCAGCAGCCAAGATCGGGGGCAGGAGACCCAGTACTTC | CASSQDRGQETQYF
TRBJ2-2 | TRBV7-3 | many | - | TGTGCCAGCAGTCCAACCGGGGAGCTGTTTTTT | CASSPTGELFF
TRBJ2-6 | TRBV27 | many | - | TGTGCCAGCAAAGTGTCTCCCTCTGGGGCCAACGTCCTGACTTTC | CASKVSPSGANVLTF
TRBJ2-3 | TRBV7-3 | few | - | TGTGCCAGCAGTGCGCGGGGGACATATAGCACAGATACGCAGTATTTT | CASSARGTYSTDTQYF
TRBJ2-5 | TRBV7-9 | many | - | TGTGCCAGCAGCTTAAAAGCGGTTGAGACCCAGTACTTC | CASSLKAVETQYF
TRBJ2-7 | TRBV29-1 | many | - | TGCAGCGTTGAAATTGCAGGGAACGAGCAGTACTTC | CSVEIAGNEQYF
TRBJ2-1 | TRBV28 | - | TRBD2 | TGTGCCAGCAGTGACTCTAGCGGGAAGGATGAGCAGTTCTTC | CASSDSSGKDEQFF
TRBJ1-4 | TRBV9 | many | - | TGTGCCAGCAGCCGGACAGCGACTAATGAAAAACTGTTTTTT | CASSRTATNEKLFF
TRBJ2-7 | TRBV12-3/TRBV12-4 | - | - | TGTGCCAGCAGTTTGGGCATAGACGATCAGTACTTC | CASSLGIDDQYF
TRBJ2-2 | TRBV4-2 | - | TRBD1 | TGTGCCAGCAGCCAAGCCGGACAGGGGAACACCGGGGAGCTGTTTTTT | CASSQAGQGNTGELFF
TRBJ2-1 | TRBV12-3/TRBV12-4 | - | - | TGTGCCAGCAGCCCTAGGACTGGAAACAATGAGCAGTTCTTC | CASSPRTGNNEQFF
TRBJ1-6 | TRBV2 | many | TRBD1 | TGTGCCAGTCAGGGGGATTATAATTCACCCCTCCACTTT | CASQGDYNSPLHF
TRBJ2-7 | TRBV20-1 | many | TRBD2 | TGCAGTGCTACCGGGACTAGCTATCAGAACGAGCAGTACTTC | CSATGTSYQNEQYF
TRBJ2-2 | TRBV7-2 | many | TRBD2 | TGTGCCAGCAGCTTGGCCCCGCTAGCGGGAGGTATCACCGGGGAGCTGTTTTTT | CASSLAPLAGGITGELFF
TRBJ1-1 | TRBV5-1 | many | - | TGCGCCAGCAGCTTGGGGCAGGGCGTAAACACTGAAGCTTTCTTT | CASSLGQGVNTEAFF
TRBJ1-2 | TRBV7-9 | many | - | TGTGCCAGCAGCCACCGGCGGTCGGGGTCGGATGGCTACACCTTC | CASSHRRSGSDGYTF
TRBJ1-5 | TRBV29-1 | many | - | TGCAGCGTTAGCGGACAGATCAATCAGCCCCAGCATTTT | CSVSGQINQPQHF
TRBJ2-2 | TRBV4-3 | - | - | TGCGCCAGCAGCCAAGAAGGGCAGGGATCCCCCGGGGAGCTGTTTTTT | CASSQEGQGSPGELFF
TRBJ2-3 | TRBV29-1 | many | - | TGCAGCGTTGAGCCTCAGAGAACAGATACGCAGTATTTT | CSVEPQRTDTQYF
TRBJ2-1 | TRBV29-1 | few | - | TGCAGCGTCACGCCGACTAGCTCCTACAATGAGCAGTTCTTC | CSVTPTSSYNEQFF
TRBJ2-7 | TRBV4-1 | many | - | TGCGCCAGCAGCCAGGAGACTCGTACGATCTACGAGCAGTACTTC | CASSQETRTIYEQYF
TRBJ2-6 | TRBV14 | many | - | TGTGCCAGCAGCCTTAACACTGGGGCCAACGTCCTGACTTTC | CASSLNTGANVLTF
TRBJ1-1 | TRBV9 | many | - | TGTGCCAGCAGCGTAGAGGCAAACCCGAACACTGAAGCTTTCTTT | CASSVEANPNTEAFF
TRBJ2-6 | TRBV19 | - | - | TGTGCTAGTAAGGCCTCTGGGGCCAACGTCCTGACTTTC | CASKASGANVLTF
TRBJ2-3 | TRBV15 | - | TRBD2 | TGTGCCATCAGAGTGGCTAGCGGGAGCCCCACAGATACGCAGTATTTT | CAIRVASGSPTDTQYF
TRBJ2-2 | TRBV4-2 | - | - | TGTGCCAGCACCCGAGAGGCGGGGCTGAACACCGGGGAGCTGTTTTTT | CASTREAGLNTGELFF
TRBJ1-1 | TRBV27 | many | TRBD1 | TGTGCCAGCAGTTTCTCACAGGGGGCTGACACTGAAGCTTTCTTT | CASSFSQGADTEAFF
TRBJ1-2 | TRBV29-1 | many | TRBD1 | TGCAGCGTTGCCCTCACAGGGGGCCAGGCTGGCTACACCTTC | CSVALTGGQAGYTF
TRBJ2-3 | TRBV7-2 | many | - | TGTGCCAGCAGAGGCACAGATTTCACAGATACGCAGTATTTT | CASRGTDFTDTQYF
TRBJ2-7 | TRBV29-1 | once | - | TGCAGCGTCCGCCCCGACAGTACACCCTACGAGCAGTACTTC | CSVRPDSTPYEQYF
TRBJ2-5 | TRBV12-3/TRBV12-4 | many | - | TGTGCCAGCAGCCCGGGGCCTTCACAAGAGACCCAGTACTTC | CASSPGPSQETQYF
TRBJ2-2 | TRBV2 | few | TRBD2 | TGTGCCAGCAGTGCCTCCTTTAGCGGGAGAAATACCGGGGAGCTGTTTTTT | CASSASFSGRNTGELFF